This is a list of T cell receptor beta chains from one sample in a study of radiation and T cells in renal cell carcinoma. Profiled with immunoSEQ multiplex PCR; TCRdb holds only in-frame clones, not every one. The table records approximately 100,000 clones, roughly 90% of them present only once. This specimen was blood, taken from a patient whose treatment included radiotherapy and nephrectomy. All receptors derive from a man in his forties or fifties with renal cell carcinoma. Both conserved end residues are part of each CDR3. D genes are given only for firm matches. Clone size is stated in some rows and not others, as once, few, many or a class when expanded.

D | J | V | size | DNA | CDR3
TRBD1 | TRBJ1-6 | TRBV25-1 | NA | TGTGCCAGCAGTGAATCACAGGGGATCTATAATTCACCCCTCCACTTT | CASSESQGIYNSPLHF
TRBD2 | TRBJ2-5 | TRBV18 | NA | TGTGCCAGCTCACCAGTCCCGACAGCGGGGAGCGGGCGAGAGACCCAGTACTTC | CASSPVPTAGSGRETQYF
NA | TRBJ1-4 | TRBV5-1 | NA | TGCGCCAGCAGCTTGGCGGGCAGCGGAAATGAAAAACTGTTTTTT | CASSLAGSGNEKLFF
TRBD2 | TRBJ2-3 | TRBV5-4 | NA | TGTGCCAGCAGCTTATACGCGGGGGGGCAGAGAGATACGCAGTATTTT | CASSLYAGGQRDTQYF
TRBD1 | TRBJ1-1 | TRBV9 | NA | TGTGCCAGCAGCGAGGGGGGACAGGGAGGCACTGAAGCTTTCTTT | CASSEGGQGGTEAFF
NA | TRBJ1-5 | TRBV2 | NA | TGTGCCAGCAGTGCCCGGGATGCAAGCAATCAGCCCCAGCATTTT | CASSARDASNQPQHF
NA | TRBJ2-7 | TRBV27 | NA | TGTGCCAGCAGTCGTTTGGGGAGTGCCTACGAGCAGTACTTC | CASSRLGSAYEQYF
NA | TRBJ2-1 | TRBV28 | NA | TGTGCCAGCAGTAGAGCGGGCAATGAGCAGTTCTTC | CASSRAGNEQFF
NA | TRBJ1-4 | TRBV7-6 | NA | TGTGCCAGCAGTCCCCCCCAGAGCGAAATGAAAAAACTGTTTTTT | CASSPPQSEMKKLFF
TRBD1 | TRBJ1-1 | TRBV2 | NA | TGTGCCAGCAGCCGACTGATAACAGGGGGGGCCGCTTTCTTT | CASSRLITGGAAFF
TRBD1 | TRBJ1-5 | TRBV30 | NA | TGTGCCTGGAGCCCGGGACAGGGGGCATATCAGCCCCAGCATTTT | CAWSPGQGAYQPQHF
TRBD1 | TRBJ2-5 | TRBV6-6 | NA | TGTGCCAGCAGTTACGGTGACAGGGGGCGTGAGACCCAGTACTTC | CASSYGDRGRETQYF
NA | TRBJ1-2 | TRBV29-1 | NA | TGCAGCGTTGAAAAGGGCTATGGCTACACCTTC | CSVEKGYGYTF
TRBD1 | TRBJ1-2 | TRBV7-3 | NA | TGTGCCAGCAGCCCCACCGGACAGGGGGAAGGCTACACCTTC | CASSPTGQGEGYTF
TRBD2 | TRBJ2-7 | TRBV10-1 | NA | TGCGCCAGCAGTGAGGGACTAGCGGGATACGAGCAGTACTTC | CASSEGLAGYEQYF
NA | TRBJ2-3 | TRBV25-1 | NA | TGTGCCAGTGGTTACAGGGCAGATACGCAGTATTTT | CASGYRADTQYF
NA | TRBJ1-2 | TRBV6-5 | NA | TGTGCCAGCAGTCGACGGACAGTCTCTAGCGGCTACACCTTC | CASSRRTVSSGYTF
NA | TRBJ2-6 | TRBV6-5 | NA | TGTGCCAGCAGTTCGGGGCGCCCCTCTGGGGCCAACGTCCTGACTTTC | CASSSGRPSGANVLTF
NA | TRBJ2-2 | TRBV25-1 | NA | TGTGCCAGCAGGAGGGGAGTGGGGACCGGGGAGCTGTTTTTT | CASRRGVGTGELFF
NA | TRBJ1-1 | TRBV18 | NA | TGTGCCAGCTCACCACCGCAGGGGCTCGGTACTGAAGCTTTCTTT | CASSPPQGLGTEAFF
TRBD2 | TRBJ2-3 | TRBV5-4 | NA | TGTGCCAGCAGCCTCCCGGGGGGGAAAACAGATACGCAGTATTTT | CASSLPGGKTDTQYF
NA | TRBJ2-6 | TRBV5-4 | NA | TGTGCCAGCAGCTGGAACAGGGCCTCTGGGGCCAACGTCCTGACTTTC | CASSWNRASGANVLTF
TRBD1 | TRBJ1-5 | TRBV4-3 | once | TGCGCCAGCAGCCAAGAGTGGACAGGGGATCAGCCCCAGCATTTT | CASSQEWTGDQPQHF
NA | TRBJ2-1 | TRBV19 | NA | TGTGCCAGTAGTCTTCCCCCTGCTGGTGAGCAGTTCTTC | CASSLPPAGEQFF
NA | TRBJ2-4 | TRBV18 | once | TGTGCCAGCTCACCATCTGTCCTGCTAGCCAAAAACATTCAGTACTTC | CASSPSVLLAKNIQYF
NA | TRBJ2-4 | TRBV5-8 | once | TGTGCCAGCACCAAGGGGGATCGAGCCAAAAACATTCAGTACTTC | CASTKGDRAKNIQYF
NA | TRBJ1-2 | TRBV5-1 | NA | TGCGCCAGCAGCTTGGAGGGGCAGGGCCATGGCTACACCTTC | CASSLEGQGHGYTF
NA | TRBJ2-3 | TRBV27 | NA | TGTGCCAGCAGTAACCCGGGACTCCTCACAGATACGCAGTATTTT | CASSNPGLLTDTQYF
TRBD1 | TRBJ2-1 | TRBV14 | NA | TGTGCCAGCAGCCCCCCGACAGGGGGGCCCTACAATGAGCAGTTCTTC | CASSPPTGGPYNEQFF
NA | TRBJ1-4 | TRBV7-8 | NA | TGTGCCAGCAGCTCACAGACAGAATATAATGAAAAACTGTTTTTT | CASSSQTEYNEKLFF
NA | TRBJ2-7 | TRBV11-2 | NA | TGTGCCAGCAGCCCCCGACAGATCCTACTAGCTCCGGAGCCCTACGAGCAGTACTTC | CASSPRQILLAPEPYEQYF
NA | TRBJ1-4 | TRBV30 | few | TGTGCCTGGGGGGGGCCTAATGAAAAACTGTTTTTT | CAWGGPNEKLFF
NA | TRBJ2-2 | TRBV7-3 | NA | TGTGCCAGCAGCCCCGTGGGGGCGCCGGGCACCGGGGAGCTGTTTTTT | CASSPVGAPGTGELFF
NA | TRBJ1-2 | TRBV29-1 | NA | TGCAGCGTTGGTTCCCGCGCCCGGGACTCTAGCTACACCTTC | CSVGSRARDSSYTF
NA | TRBJ2-1 | TRBV19 | NA | TGTGCCAGTAGTCCGGGGTATGAGCAGTTCTTC | CASSPGYEQFF
NA | TRBJ1-4 | TRBV6-1 | NA | TGTGCCAGCAGTGAAACGAGGGCAGGGTTACCCCTGTTTTTT | CASSETRAGLPLFF
NA | TRBJ2-7 | TRBV11-2 | NA | TGTGCCAGCAGCTCTATTCGGGGTTCCAGTGGGACCTACGAGCAGTACTTC | CASSSIRGSSGTYEQYF
TRBD1 | TRBJ1-2 | TRBV6-5 | once | TGTGCCAGCAGTTACTCTGTGACAGGGAACTATGGCTACACCTTC | CASSYSVTGNYGYTF
NA | TRBJ2-5 | TRBV11-2 | NA | TGTGCCAGCAGACTGGGTCAGTTTGTAGGTGAGACCCAGTACTTC | CASRLGQFVGETQYF
NA | TRBJ1-4 | TRBV29-1 | NA | TGCAGCGTTCGTGACGCAACTAATGAAAAACTGTTTTTT | CSVRDATNEKLFF